The 32 T cell receptor beta chains given below trace back to one sample, sequenced in a study of CD8 T cells in ankylosing spondylitis. Antigens of these TCRs are unknown. Study results and limitations: Seemingly characteristic of ankylosing spondylitis blood was a TCR beta motif consisting of eight highly homologous variants.

One entry per CDR3 protein, called by TCRdb with MiXCR from the 5' RACE reads. Of some 840,000 distinct CDR3 sequences in the sample, over 9.5% were seen once. Sequencing was done on a sample of blood, either unsorted or a sorted T cell fraction (not recorded which). These receptors all come from a male donor with ankylosing spondylitis.

This clonotype was found a few times. This chain joins TRBV20-1 and TRBJ2-1; 9 nucleotides match TRBD2. The germline CDR1 and CDR2 sequences are DFQATT and SNEGSKA (reference sequence). The CDR3 loop spans 15 amino acids. The J segment lost 4 bases and the V segment lost 5 bases, leaving 9 bases of the junction unmatched. CDR3 nucleotide sequence: TGCAGTGCTCACTTTAGCGGGAGAGGTTACAATGAGCAGTTCTTC. Its protein is CSAHFSGRGYNEQFF.

This clonotype appeared a few times. The V gene is TRBV20-1, the J gene TRBJ2-7, with 12 bases identical to TRBD2. The CDR3 covers 14 residues. CDR1 is DFQATT and CDR2 is SNEGSKA in the germline V gene (reference sequence). The ends lost 2 bases at V and 4 bases at J; junction bases unmatched: 3. The CDR3 sequence is CSARTGLAGYEQYF. As DNA, the CDR3 is TGCAGTGCTAGAACCGGACTAGCGGGGTACGAGCAGTACTTC.

V usage is TRBV9 and J usage is TRBJ2-5; D ambiguous. The CDR3 runs 13 residues. Per germline, CDR1 SGDLS and CDR2 YYNGEE. V was trimmed by 0 bases and J by 5 bases, leaving 8 bases between them. CDR3 nucleotide sequence: TGTGCCAGCAGCGTAGCTCTTCGCGAGACCCAGTACTTC. Amino acids: CASSVALRETQYF.

The sample holds one count of this clonotype. CDR3 region: CSASESRQETQYF. CDR3 bases: TGCAGTGCTAGTGAAAGCCGGCAAGAGACCCAGTACTTC. V usage is TRBV20-1 and J usage is TRBJ2-5; D is uncertain. Germline V gene sequence: CDR1 DFQATT, CDR2 SNEGSKA (reference sequence). There are 13 residues in the CDR3. With 3 bases removed from V and 2 bases from J, the gap between germline ends came to 10 bases.

This clonotype appeared many times. The chain employs TRBV19 and TRBJ2-1; 8 bases map to TRBD2. The CDR3 runs to 13 residues. With V trimmed by 8 bases and J by 8 bases, 8 bases remained unmatched. CDR1 and CDR2 from the germline V gene are LNHDA and SQIVND (reference sequence). For the CDR3, the DNA is TGTGCCAGTCGCGCCGGGAGGGATTATGAGCAGTTCTTC. Its translation is CASRAGRDYEQFF. The whole variable domain, remainder taken from reference TRBV19 and TRBJ2-1, is DGGITQSPKYLFRKEGQNVTLSCEQNLNHDAMYWYRQDPGQGLRLIYYSQIVNDFQKGDIAEGYSVSREKKESFPLTVTSAQKNPTAFYLCASRAGRDYEQFFGPGTRLTVL.

The V gene is TRBV20-1, the J gene TRBJ1-1, with no clear D. The V end lost 8 bases, the J end lost 4 bases, and 11 bases lay between the germline ends. The CDR3 covers 11 residues. Per germline, CDR1 DFQATT and CDR2 SNEGSKA (reference sequence). The CDR3 region has the DNA TGCAGTCCATTGTGGGGCACTGAAGCTTTCTTT. This sequence encodes CSPLWGTEAFF.

In this sample, this clonotype turned up many times. CDR3 region: CASSLDATPRGQYF. CDR3 coding DNA: TGTGCCAGCAGCTTAGATGCGACACCGCGGGGGCAGTACTTC. J is TRBJ2-7 and V is TRBV7-8, with D possibly being TRBD2 (6 bases). CDR3 length equals 14 residues. Looked up from germline, CDR1 is SGHVS and CDR2 is FQNEAQ. The ends were cut back, 1 base at V and 9 bases at J, with 16 bases in the middle.

This chain uses TRBV4-2 with TRBJ2-3; TRBD2 matches at 8 bases. The V gene end was trimmed by 0 bases and the J gene end by 4 bases; junction bases not matched to a gene: 9. The germline gives CDR1 LGHNA, CDR2 YNFKEQ. CDR3 length: 17 residues. The CDR3 loop reads CASSQEGVSGEADTQYF. CDR3 DNA: TGTGCCAGCAGCCAAGAAGGGGTTAGCGGGGAGGCAGATACGCAGTATTTT.

This clonotype was recorded a few times. The rearrangement joins TRBV20-1 to TRBJ1-5, with unresolved D. CDR1 is DFQATT and CDR2 is SNEGSKA in the germline V gene (reference sequence). Deletions cut 1 base from V and 0 bases from J, with 7 bases between. CDR3 size: 14 residues. CDR3 coding DNA: TGCAGTGCTAGAGGTGTCGGTAGCAATCAGCCCCAGCATTTT. Amino acid sequence: CSARGVGSNQPQHF.

There are a few counts of this clonotype. The V gene is TRBV7-6, the J gene TRBJ1-1; 8 bases match TRBD1. V was clipped by 2 bases and J by 11 bases; unmatched bases: 4. The CDR3 has 12 residues. The germline CDR1 and CDR2 sequences are SGHVS and FNYEAQ. The DNA of the CDR3 is TGTGCCAGCAGCTTATTGGACAGGGCGGCTTTCTTT. It yields the protein CASSLLDRAAFF.

The genes are TRBV28 and TRBJ1-5; 7 nucleotides align to TRBD1. CDR1 and CDR2 from the germline V gene are MDHEN and SYDVKM. CDR3 length: 17 residues. The junction had 14 bases not matched to a gene; V was cut back by 8 bases and J by 1 base. The CDR3 is CASQKLTGEWSNQPQHF. CDR3 DNA: TGTGCCAGCCAAAAACTTACAGGGGAATGGAGCAATCAGCCCCAGCATTTT.

A few counts support this clonotype. The chain is built from TRBV15 and TRBJ2-1; 12 bases align to TRBD1. The CDR3 covers 16 residues. With 1 base clipped from V and 6 bases from J, the junction kept 4 bases outside the gene matches. The germline V gene has CDR1 LNHNV and CDR2 YYDKDF (reference sequence). The CDR3 nucleotides read TGTGCCACCAGCAGAGGTCCGGGACAGGGGGCCAATGAGCAGTTCTTC. Its translation is CATSRGPGQGANEQFF.

This clonotype has more than one count but fewer than ten. This chain joins TRBV9 and TRBJ1-1; 8 bases align to TRBD1. The CDR3 sequence is 14 residues long. V shed 3 bases, J shed 5 bases, and the junction held 6 bases outside the gene matches. Germline V lookup: CDR1 SGDLS, CDR2 YYNGEE. CDR3 in DNA: TGTGCCAGCAGCGACCGACAGGGGAGGACTGAAGCTTTCTTT. Its protein product is CASSDRQGRTEAFF.

This clonotype turned up a few times. V gene TRBV20-1 combines with J gene TRBJ2-1; TRBD1 is a possible D gene (5 bases). CDR1 and CDR2 from the germline V gene are DFQATT and SNEGSKA (reference sequence). Deletions cut 6 bases from V and 7 bases from J, with 16 bases between. This CDR3 region has 13 residues. DNA of the CDR3: TGCAGTGCCCCCCCTCCAGGGCGGAATGAGCAGTTCTTC. It encodes CSAPPPGRNEQFF.

This clonotype came up many times. V is TRBV12-3 or TRBV12-4 and J is TRBJ1-1, with D unresolved. CDR3 length: 12 amino acids. V was cut by 6 bases and J by 0 bases, with 5 bases left in between. CDR3 DNA: TGTGCCAGCAGAGTTATGAACACTGAAGCTTTCTTT. It encodes CASRVMNTEAFF.

This clonotype was recorded at least ten times. V usage is TRBV7-9 and J usage is TRBJ2-7; D is uncertain. In germline, CDR1 is SEHNR, CDR2 FQNEAQ (reference sequence). V gave up 3 bases and J gave up 7 bases, with 10 bases separating them. The CDR3 sequence is 12 residues long. DNA for the CDR3: TGTGCCAGCAGCTTGGTCGGCATTGAGCAGTACTTC. Its protein product is CASSLVGIEQYF. The full variable domain, in which reference TRBV7-9 and TRBJ2-7 provide the parts outside the CDR3, is DTGVSQNPRHKITKRGQNVTFRCDPISEHNRLYWYRQTLGQGPEFLTYFQNEAQLEKSRLLSDRFSAERPKGSFSTLEIQRTEQGDSAMYLCASSLVGIEQYFGPGTRLTVT.

This chain links TRBV29-1 with TRBJ2-7; perhaps D is TRBD1 or TRBD2 (5 bases each). This CDR3 region has 14 residues. Germline V gene lookup returns CDR1 SQVTM and CDR2 ANQGSEA. V was pared by 6 bases and J by 0 bases, with 15 bases between. The DNA of the CDR3 is TGCAGCGTAGCACGGGACGGCGACTCCTACGAGCAGTACTTC. Translated, it gives CSVARDGDSYEQYF.

This clonotype was counted ten times or more. The CDR3 DNA reads as TGCAGTGCTTTTGTAGCGGGAGATGAGCAGTTCTTC. It encodes CSAFVAGDEQFF. This sequence joins TRBV20-1 and TRBJ2-1; 9 positions match TRBD2. Trimming cost V 5 bases and J 8 bases; bases outside gene matches: 4. CDR3 length equals 12 residues. Germline V gives CDR1 DFQATT, CDR2 SNEGSKA (reference sequence).

V and J are TRBV6-2 or TRBV6-3 and TRBJ2-7; possible D gene TRBD1, 5 bases. Trimming pared 6 bases from V and 5 bases from J, leaving 11 bases between. CDR1 is MNHEY, CDR2 SVGEGT, per germline. This CDR3 contains 12 residues. The CDR3 loop is CASRTDIHEQYF. DNA of the CDR3: TGTGCCAGCAGGACGGACATCCACGAGCAGTACTTC.

This clonotype appeared a few times. The gene calls are TRBV12-3 or TRBV12-4 and TRBJ2-3, with D perhaps TRBD1 (7 bases). The V and J ends lost 6 bases and 8 bases respectively, with 18 bases between them. This CDR3 spans 14 amino acids. The DNA of the CDR3 is TGTGCCAGCAGAGAAAGGTCCCAGGGGGGTACGCAGTATTTT. Residues: CASRERSQGGTQYF.

This clonotype has only a few counts. The J gene is TRBJ2-7, the V gene TRBV5-1; 9 nucleotides agree with TRBD1. V trimming: 5 bases; J trimming: 6 bases; junction bases outside the gene matches: 9. This CDR3 spans 14 amino acids. Germline lookup yields CDR1 SGHRS and CDR2 YFSETQ. CDR3 in DNA: TGCGCCAGCAGTTCGGACAGGGGAGGATTCGAGCAGTACTTC. Translated: CASSSDRGGFEQYF. Using reference TRBV5-1 and TRBJ2-7 for the parts outside the CDR3, the full variable domain is KAGVTQTPRYLIKTRGQQVTLSCSPISGHRSVSWYQQTPGQGLQFLFEYFSETQRNKGNFPGRFSGRQFSNSRSEMNVSTLELGDSALYLCASSSDRGGFEQYFGPGTRLTVT.

This clonotype showed up just a few times. The chain is built from TRBV7-3 and TRBJ2-3; maybe TRBD2 (5 bases). There are 13 residues in the CDR3. The ends were cut back, 4 bases at V and 7 bases at J, with 12 bases in the middle. CDR1 is SGHTA, CDR2 FQGTGA, per germline. The CDR3 spells CASSSGRRYTQYF. For the CDR3, the DNA is TGTGCCAGCAGCTCGGGTAGGAGGTATACGCAGTATTTT.

This clonotype was picked up many times. V gene TRBV4-2 combines with J gene TRBJ1-3; D is uncertain. CDR1 is LGHNA, CDR2 YNFKEQ, per germline. CDR3 length equals 14 residues. The V end was cut by 4 bases, the J end by 0 bases, with 7 bases between. The CDR3 DNA reads TGTGCCAGCAGCCGCCTAGACTCTGGAAACACCATATATTTT. Translating gives CASSRLDSGNTIYF.

V gene TRBV7-2 combines with J gene TRBJ1-6, with D hard to call. Germline CDR1 reads SGHTA; CDR2 reads FQGNSA. Trimming took off 0 bases at V and 7 bases at J, with 16 bases between the two ends. The CDR3 runs 17 residues. The CDR3 is CASSLAGSRIWNSPLHF. The DNA of the CDR3 is TGTGCCAGCAGCTTAGCGGGGAGCCGGATTTGGAATTCACCCCTCCACTTT.

The V gene is TRBV14, the J gene TRBJ2-7, with 8 bases fitting TRBD1. J was trimmed by 3 bases and V by 3 bases; bases with no gene match: 10. CDR3 size: 16 residues. Germline V lookup: CDR1 SGHDN, CDR2 FVKESK. The CDR3 DNA is TGTGCCAGCAGCCAGGGGACCCGGGACAGGCTCTACGAGCAGTACTTC. It yields the protein CASSQGTRDRLYEQYF.

This clonotype was seen a few times. The V and J genes are TRBV10-3 and TRBJ2-2, with D tentatively TRBD1 (6 bases). CDR3 length: 13 residues. Germline CDR1 ENHRY, CDR2 SYGVKD. V was pared by 6 bases and J by 8 bases, with 13 bases between. CDR3 DNA: TGTGCCATCAGAAGCAGGGGCAGTGGGGAGCTGTTTTTT. It codes for CAIRSRGSGELFF.

V usage is TRBV28 and J usage is TRBJ1-5; D is uncertain. Germline lookup yields CDR1 MDHEN and CDR2 SYDVKM. CDR3 length equals 13 residues. V was cut by 2 bases and J by 3 bases, with 5 bases left in between. The CDR3 reads CASSLLNNQPQHF. CDR3 in DNA: TGTGCCAGCAGTTTACTGAACAATCAGCCCCAGCATTTT.

This chain uses TRBV29-1 with TRBJ2-4; D might be TRBD1 (5 bases). Germline values: CDR1 SQVTM, CDR2 ANQGSEA. V lost 4 bases and J lost 0, with 7 bases in between. CDR3 length: 13 amino acids. The CDR3 DNA is TGCAGCGTTGCAGGGATAGCCAAAAACATTCAGTACTTC. Its protein product is CSVAGIAKNIQYF.

V usage is TRBV4-1 and J usage is TRBJ1-2; D remains unclear. The V end was cut by 5 bases, the J end by 4 bases, with 14 bases between. The CDR3 is made up of 14 amino acids. The germline CDR1 and CDR2 sequences are MGHRA and YSYEKL. The CDR3 DNA reads TGCGCCAGCAGCTTACAAGTGGCAGCCTATGGCTACACCTTC. This encodes CASSLQVAAYGYTF.

The chain recombines TRBV6-2 or TRBV6-3 with TRBJ1-5, with D hard to call. Germline values: CDR1 MNHEY, CDR2 SVGEGT. The CDR3 length is 14 residues. V lost 5 bases and J lost 9, with 17 bases in between. CDR3 residues: CASSPWTPGGPQHF. The CDR3 DNA is TGTGCCAGCAGTCCTTGGACGCCGGGTGGGCCCCAGCATTTT.

The chain is built from TRBV5-1 and TRBJ2-5; 10 bases line up with TRBD2. With V trimmed by 2 bases and J by 7 bases, 11 bases remained unmatched. Germline lookup yields CDR1 SGHRS and CDR2 YFSETQ. The CDR3 contains 16 residues. This CDR3 is CASSLGSSGSEGTQYF. The DNA of the CDR3 is TGCGCCAGCAGCTTAGGATCTAGCGGGAGCGAAGGGACCCAGTACTTC.

This clonotype came up a few times. The rearrangement uses TRBV20-1 and TRBJ1-5; TRBD1 might be the D (5 bases). CDR1 and CDR2 (germline): DFQATT, SNEGSKA (reference sequence). The CDR3 has 15 amino acids. V dropped 6 bases and J dropped 5 bases, with 20 bases sitting between them. Here the CDR3 reads CSASSGTQGYQPQHF. The DNA for the CDR3 is TGCAGTGCCTCTTCCGGGACCCAGGGCTATCAGCCCCAGCATTTT.